Listed here are 18 T cell receptor beta chains from one sample, sequenced in a study of cytotoxic CD8 clonotypes in ibrutinib-treated CLL. Sequencing used immunoSEQ multiplex PCR; TCRdb keeps in-frame clones, though not all of them. The repertoire consists of 130,000 or so clones, with around three quarters occurring once and the leading ten covering roughly 13%. The specimen comprised PBMCs, sampled after 12 months of ibrutinib treatment. The receptors stem from a human donor with chronic lymphocytic leukemia.

The CDR3 here is CASSQGRGQPQHF. The CDR3 nucleotides read TGTGCCAGCTCACAGGGGAGGGGGCAGCCCCAGCATTTT. This sequence joins TRBV18 and TRBJ1-5; maybe TRBD1 (6 bases). With 4 bases removed from V and 7 bases from J, the gap between germline ends came to 11 bases. Germline V gene lookup returns CDR1 KGHSH and CDR2 LQKENI. The CDR3 sequence is 13 residues long.

The V gene is TRBV29-1, the J gene TRBJ2-1; TRBD2 matches 7 bases. The CDR3 has 14 amino acids. V shed 5 bases and J 3 bases; nucleotides not matched to a gene: 7. Per germline, CDR1 SQVTM and CDR2 ANQGSEA. The CDR3 DNA is TGCAGCGTTAAACTAGCGTTCTACTACAATGAGCAGTTCTTC. It yields the protein CSVKLAFYYNEQFF.

This sequence joins TRBV11-1 and TRBJ2-1; 11 bases match TRBD2. The CDR3 has 15 residues. Germline values: CDR1 SGHAT, CDR2 FQDESV (reference sequence). The V and J ends lost 5 bases and 9 bases, in that order; junction bases with no gene match: 9. CDR3 in DNA: TGTGCCAGCAGCCCACTAGCGGGAGTTGGGGGTGAGCAGTTCTTC. It specifies CASSPLAGVGGEQFF.

The chain carries TRBV6-1 and TRBJ2-7, with unresolved D. V was shortened by 6 bases and J by 3 bases, with 15 bases between the two germline ends. The germline V gene has CDR1 MNHNS and CDR2 SASEGT. The CDR3 sequence is 14 residues long. The CDR3 here is CASRLGHRFYEQYF. The CDR3 DNA reads as TGTGCCAGCAGGCTTGGCCACCGATTCTACGAGCAGTACTTC.

The rearrangement links TRBV7-6 to TRBJ2-1, with 9 bases that match TRBD2. Germline values: CDR1 SGHVS, CDR2 FNYEAQ. The length of the CDR3 is 15 residues. V trimming: 4 bases; J trimming: 6 bases; junction bases outside the gene matches: 7. The CDR3 sequence: CASSSRLADLNEQFF. Here the CDR3 DNA reads TGTGCCAGCAGCTCGAGACTAGCGGATCTCAATGAGCAGTTCTTC.

The CDR3, as DNA: TGTGCCAGCAGGGTTAGCGGGAGTTTAGGTGAGCAGTTCTTC. Residues: CASRVSGSLGEQFF. The chain uses TRBV27 and TRBJ2-1, with TRBD2 identical over 9 bases. From germline, CDR1 is MNHEY and CDR2 SMNVEV (reference sequence). The CDR3 covers 14 residues. V lost 6 bases and J lost 9; bases outside the gene matches: 9.

The chain links TRBV6-5 to TRBJ2-1; D is unresolved. The CDR3 covers 15 residues. V dropped 4 bases and J dropped 0 bases, with 10 bases sitting between them. Germline-derived CDR1 and CDR2 are MNHEY and SVGAGI. The CDR3 spells CASSSRTRSYNEQFF. DNA for the CDR3: TGTGCCAGCAGTTCACGGACGCGCTCCTACAATGAGCAGTTCTTC.

The rearrangement joins TRBV9 to TRBJ2-3, with 8 nucleotides matching TRBD2. CDR1 and CDR2 (germline): SGDLS, YYNGEE. Trimming cost V 4 bases and J 6 bases; bases outside gene matches: 13. The CDR3 loop spans 16 amino acids. As DNA, the CDR3 is TGTGCCAGCAGCACCCCAAGCGGGGGTGGGAGCGATACGCAGTATTTT. As protein: CASSTPSGGGSDTQYF.

The chain recombines TRBV18 with TRBJ2-7; D possibly corresponds to TRBD1 (5 bases). The germline V and J ends were trimmed by 1 base and 5 bases, with 9 bases remaining between them. Germline loops: CDR1 KGHSH, CDR2 LQKENI. The CDR3 spans 13 residues. CDR3: CASSPQGPNEQYF. The DNA of the CDR3 is TGTGCCAGCTCACCACAGGGGCCCAACGAGCAGTACTTC.

The chain links TRBV11-2 to TRBJ2-3, with D unresolved. The CDR3 is 14 residues long. Germline V lookup: CDR1 SGHAT, CDR2 FQNNGV. The germline V and J ends were trimmed by 5 bases and 6 bases, with 15 bases remaining between them. CDR3 sequence (DNA): TGTGCCAGCAGCCAGTCCCAAGCAAGGGATACGCAGTATTTT. Translating it yields CASSQSQARDTQYF.

V and J are TRBV4-2 and TRBJ2-2; D is perhaps TRBD2 (6 bases). V was clipped by 4 bases and J by 7 bases, with 13 bases between them. This CDR3 is built from 14 residues. Per the germline V gene, CDR1 is LGHNA and CDR2 is YNFKEQ. This CDR3 reads CASSPTRISGELFF. The CDR3 DNA sequence: TGTGCCAGCAGCCCGACTAGAATAAGCGGGGAGCTGTTTTTT.

This clone was counted only a few times. This chain connects TRBV10-1 to TRBJ1-3; no clear D. V gave up 10 bases and J gave up 0 bases, with 13 bases separating them. Germline CDR1 reads WNHNN; CDR2 reads SYGVQD (reference sequence). The CDR3 is 14 amino acids. This CDR3 reads CAIPRGPSGNTIYF. CDR3 DNA sequence: TGCGCCATACCCCGAGGGCCCTCTGGAAACACCATATATTTT.

The V gene is TRBV4-3, the J gene TRBJ2-7; 8 positions agree with TRBD2. V shed 2 bases and J 5 bases; nucleotides not matched to a gene: 11. Germline CDR1 LGHNA, CDR2 YSLEER. There are 16 residues in the CDR3. CDR3 sequence: CASSQSRGTSVHEQYF. The CDR3 DNA reads TGCGCCAGCAGCCAATCACGCGGGACTAGTGTCCACGAGCAGTACTTC.

This rearrangement joins TRBV6-5 to TRBJ2-5; weak D call: TRBD1 (6 bases). The length of the CDR3 is 14 residues. V was pared by 5 bases and J by 1 base, with 11 bases between. The germline CDR1 and CDR2 sequences are MNHEY and SVGAGI. The DNA of the CDR3 is TGTGCCAGCAGTGGACAGTCTGCCCAAGAGACCCAGTACTTC. It codes for CASSGQSAQETQYF.

The chain carries TRBV11-2 and TRBJ1-5, with 7 positions matching TRBD1. The germline V gene encodes CDR1 SGHAT and CDR2 FQNNGV. After removal of 5 bases from V and 5 bases from J, the junction contained 6 bases not matched to a gene. The CDR3 has 14 amino acids. The CDR3 spells CASSIGTADQPQHF. The CDR3, as DNA: TGTGCCAGCAGCATCGGGACAGCCGATCAGCCCCAGCATTTT.

V usage is TRBV6-5 and J usage is TRBJ2-5; TRBD2 is a possible D gene (7 bases). Deletions cut 7 bases from V and 5 bases from J, with 14 bases between. Germline CDR1 reads MNHEY; CDR2 reads SVGAGI. CDR3 size: 13 residues. The CDR3 coding sequence is TGTGCCAGCAACACGCGGGGGCGGGAGACCCAGTACTTC. It encodes CASNTRGRETQYF.

The chain employs TRBV29-1 and TRBJ1-2, with D possibly TRBD1 on 6 matching bases. This CDR3 is built from 12 residues. V lost 7 bases and J lost 1, with 10 bases in between. CDR1 and CDR2 from the germline V gene are SQVTM and ANQGSEA. DNA of the CDR3: TGCAGCGCCGGACAGCTTAACTATGGCTACACCTTC. It is translated as CSAGQLNYGYTF.

The chain couples TRBV11-3 to TRBJ2-1; D is perhaps TRBD2 (6 bases). Germline CDR1 reads SGHNT; CDR2 reads YENEEA. The CDR3 runs 16 residues. Trimming shortened V by 1 base and J by 7 bases, and 17 bases separated the two germline ends. The CDR3 DNA is TGTGCCAGCAGCTTAGGGGGCGGGCAGGGAGGAAATGAGCAGTTCTTC. Translated: CASSLGGGQGGNEQFF. Full variable domain (remainder filled in from reference TRBV11-3 and TRBJ2-1): EAGVVQSPRYKIIEKKQPVAFWCNPISGHNTLYWYLQNLGQGPELLIRYENEEAVDDSQLPKDRFSAERLKGVDSTLKIQPAELGDSAVYLCASSLGGGQGGNEQFFGPGTRLTVL.